This T cell receptor (beta chain) was identified during a study of blood T cells in healthy people across ages. A second PCR, run for roughly 7 to 11 cycles, used a sample-barcoded 5' primer plus a J-beta primer mix. In TCRdb, the 5' RACE reads were re-called with MiXCR into one record per CDR3 protein. The profile covers about 970,000 distinct CDR3 sequences, with 51% appearing a single time and 20% to 25% taken by the ten largest. Germline V lookup: CDR1 SQVTM, CDR2 ANQGSEA. The V and J ends lost 6 bases and 5 bases respectively, with 8 bases between them. The CDR3 totals 11 residues. J is TRBJ2-1 and V is TRBV29-1, with D possibly matching TRBD2 (5 bases). The sequence derives from a woman aged 55-70 years in good health. Sequenced sample: blood. The CDR3 loop reads CSVLLDNEQFF. CDR3 bases: TGCAGCGTACTACTAGACAATGAGCAGTTCTTC.